This is a list of T cell receptor beta chains from one sample in a study of vaccination and CD4 T cells after COVID-19. The antigens for these receptors are not known. TCRdb re-called the PCR reads through MiXCR, storing one row per CDR3 protein. The table lists 5,500 to 8,500 distinct CDR3 sequences, roughly 52% of them singletons. The sample taken for sequencing was CD4+ T cells from blood, cultured in vitro. All receptors come from a human donor in good health. The CDR3 runs from the conserved cysteine through the conserved F or W. A D gene is named only where the DNA matches it firmly. Clone size is not always given. Where it is, it says once, few, many or a class for expanded clones.

clone_size,v_call,j_call,cdr3_length,d_call,cdr3_nt,cdr3_aa
NA,TRBV28,TRBJ1-2,13,TRBD1,TGTGCCAGCAGTTACAGGGGGAGTTATGGCTACACCTTC,CASSYRGSYGYTF
few,TRBV7-9,TRBJ1-5,14,NA,TGTGCCAGCAGCTTAAATACCGTGAATCAGCCCCAGCATTTT,CASSLNTVNQPQHF
NA,TRBV6-1,TRBJ1-5,17,NA,TGTGCCAGCAGTGCCGTGGGTCAAAGAGGGAGCAATCAGCCCCAGCATTTT,CASSAVGQRGSNQPQHF
NA,TRBV12-3/TRBV12-4,TRBJ2-1,14,TRBD1,TGTGCCAGCAGTCCCCGGGGACAGGGGAATGAGCAGTTCTTC,CASSPRGQGNEQFF
few,TRBV7-2,TRBJ2-3,13,TRBD2,TGTGCCAGCAGCCCAGTCCGGGGGGTCACGCAGTATTTT,CASSPVRGVTQYF
few,TRBV20-1,TRBJ2-5,13,NA,TGCAGTGCTAGAGGGCTAGCAGGGGAGACCCAGTACTTC,CSARGLAGETQYF
NA,TRBV13,TRBJ1-1,15,NA,TGTGCCAGCAGATGGAGAGGGACGGGTAACACTGAAGCTTTCTTT,CASRWRGTGNTEAFF
large,TRBV6-5,TRBJ2-2,13,NA,TGTGCCAGCAGTTACCCGGACGCCGGGGAGCTGTTTTTT,CASSYPDAGELFF
NA,TRBV6-5,TRBJ1-5,15,NA,TGTGCCAGCAGTTACGTTGCAGTATCGAATCAGCCCCAGCATTTT,CASSYVAVSNQPQHF
NA,TRBV6-2/TRBV6-3,TRBJ2-2,17,NA,TGTGCCAGCAGTTACGAGAGTAGCCTCCTGAACACCGGGGAGCTGTTTTTT,CASSYESSLLNTGELFF
few,TRBV11-1,TRBJ2-3,12,NA,TGTGCCAGCAGTTGGGACCGGGATACGCAGTATTTT,CASSWDRDTQYF
NA,TRBV5-1,TRBJ1-5,14,TRBD1,TGCGCCAGCAGCCCTCAGGGGGGAGATCAGCCCCAGCATTTT,CASSPQGGDQPQHF
few,TRBV19,TRBJ1-1,15,NA,TGTGCCAGTAGTACCTCAGGGACGATTACCTTTGAAGCTTTCTTT,CASSTSGTITFEAFF
NA,TRBV10-1,TRBJ1-2,13,NA,TGCGCCAGCAGTGAGTCACAGGCCTATGGCTACACCTTC,CASSESQAYGYTF